This T cell receptor beta chain was found in a study of preoperative IRX-2 immunotherapy in early breast cancer (dated by TCRdb to between 2018 and 2021). The sample holds a few counts of this clone. Its specific antigen is unknown. Per-nucleotide qualities are absent, and no much larger clonotype sits a single base away. The treatment or condition label here, explained by the study, means: preoperative locoregional IRX-2 cytokine immunotherapy. The samples were obtained from a phase Ib study that tested preoperative, locoregional IRX-2 cytokine immunotherapy designed to prime immune responses. Donors were patients with early-stage breast cancer who received IRX-2 before surgery. The germline ends are 8 bases apart after V is trimmed by 5 bases and J by 0 bases. CDR1 and CDR2, looked up from the germline V gene, are SGHNT and YENEEA. The CDR3 covers 14 residues, taking in both the cysteine and the phenylalanine. Just the 42-base CDR3 DNA is kept, in frame starting at base 1.

Libraries were built with the immunoSEQ multiplex PCR assay. TCRdb provides this immuneACCESS table in a form limited to in-frame rearrangements. Some clones are lacking; in checked studies, under half of them reflect an unresolved V gene, and why the rest are absent is not known. The sample contains 20,000 to 30,000 clones, about 77% of them found a single time. Clones ranked in the top ten supply around 2.2% of the sample. This chain is built from TRBV11-3 and TRBJ2-4; the D gene is not confidently resolved. The specimen comprised lymph node tissue, sampled before IRX-2 immunotherapy. The receptor's source is a human donor with breast cancer. At the DNA level, the sequence is TGTGCCAGCAGCGAAGCAGTAGCCAAAAACATTCAGTACTTC. It translates as CASSEAVAKNIQYF.